This TCR beta chain was profiled in a study of cytomegalovirus exposure and HLA in healthy donors. Study conclusions and caveats: Segments of the TCR beta V type were, in most cases, productive about 87% or about 30% of the time in an earlier analysis.

Primers for the PCR totalled 60 Vbeta and 13 Jbeta. Original data processing: In a later analysis, around 10 million of approximately 86 million unique beta chains occurred in at least two donors. The protocol was immunoSEQ multiplex PCR, while the TCRdb copy is restricted to in-frame clones and leaves out a portion. The V and J calls and clone size were taken over from that table, and D and trimming were inferred from the DNA. Of 200,000 to 250,000 clones in the sample, 70% to 85% were seen once. This clone showed up just once. Its antigen is unidentified. This CDR3 comprises 15 residues. Germline loops: CDR1 SGHKS, CDR2 YYEKEE (reference sequence). V lost 2 bases and J lost 12, with 18 bases in between.

The sample taken for sequencing was PBMCs. The chain recombines TRBV5-5 with TRBJ1-6; no clear D. This clonotype originated in a girl aged 2-9 years in good health and CMV-seronegative. CDR3 amino acids: CASSFHHTDLQPLHF. The CDR3 DNA sequence: TGTGCCAGCAGCTTCCATCACACAGATCTCCAACCCCTCCACTTT.